Listed below are T cell receptor beta chains from one sample, sequenced in a study of graft-versus-host responses after intestinal transplantation. Profiled with immunoSEQ multiplex PCR; TCRdb holds only in-frame clones, not every one. The table lists 84,000 or so clones, approximately 95% of them singletons, with 0.95% to 1.3% in the top ten. These receptors lack a known antigen. The sample in question was unstimulated CD8+ T cells sorted from spleen or lymph node cells, obtained before transplant. The source of these receptors is a human donor who was the organ donor for an intestinal transplant. CDR3s include the opening cysteine and the closing phenylalanine or tryptophan. The D gene is left open where the match is weak. Clone size is given for some rows only: seen once, a few or many times, or a class if the clone is expanded.

TRBJ2-3	.	TRBV7-9	TRBD2	TGTGCCAGCTTCGGGGGGGGAACAGATACGCAGTATTTT	CASFGGGTDTQYF
TRBJ1-4	.	TRBV13	TRBD1	TGTGCCAGCAGCCTCCGACAGGGCCCTGTTGCAACTAATGAAAAACTGTTTTTT	CASSLRQGPVATNEKLFF
TRBJ2-7	.	TRBV21-1	.	TGTGCCAGCAGCAAAGACAGGGCCCTCGACGAGCAGTACTTC	CASSKDRALDEQYF
TRBJ2-7	.	TRBV5-1	.	TGCGCCAGCGCCGTAGGAGAGGGATGGGGTGGGGAGCAGTACTTC	CASAVGEGWGGEQYF
TRBJ1-5	.	TRBV6-5	TRBD1	TGTGCCAGCAGTTCCCTGACAGGGAGTATCAATCAGCCCCAGCATTTT	CASSSLTGSINQPQHF
TRBJ2-7	.	TRBV5-1	.	TGCGCCAGCAGCCAGGAGGGGCACGAGCAGTACTTC	CASSQEGHEQYF
TRBJ1-2	once	TRBV27	.	TGTGCCAGCAGTGCCTTACCCGGGACACCGGACGGCTACACCTTC	CASSALPGTPDGYTF
TRBJ1-2	.	TRBV28	.	TGTGCCAGCAGTGCGACAGCGATCTATGGCTACACCTTC	CASSATAIYGYTF
TRBJ1-3	.	TRBV7-9	.	TGTGCCAGCAGCTTGAGCCGGGGATCTGGAAACACCATATATTTT	CASSLSRGSGNTIYF
TRBJ2-1	.	TRBV6-6	.	TGTGCCAGCAGTTACTCTGGGGGGAGCTACAATGAGCAGTTCTTC	CASSYSGGSYNEQFF
TRBJ2-2	.	TRBV7-3	TRBD1	TGTGCCAGCAGCTCACTTACGGACAGGGTAAACACCGGGGAGCTGTTTTTT	CASSSLTDRVNTGELFF
TRBJ1-1	.	TRBV5-1	TRBD1	TGCGCCAGCAGCTTCAGGGCGACAGGGCGGATGAACACTGAAGCTTTCTTT	CASSFRATGRMNTEAFF
TRBJ2-1	.	TRBV5-6	.	TGTGCCAGCAGCTTGGCTCTAAATGAGCAGTTCTTC	CASSLALNEQFF
TRBJ2-2	once	TRBV6-5	.	TGTGCCAGCAGTTACTCCGTCGGGACCGGGGAGCTGTTTTTT	CASSYSVGTGELFF
TRBJ1-4	once	TRBV28	.	TGTGCCAGCACCAACAAATGGAGGGTACGGGAAAAACTGTTTTTT	CASTNKWRVREKLFF
TRBJ2-1	.	TRBV6-4	TRBD2	TGTGCCAGCAGTGCCGGACTAGCGGGCAATGAGCAGTTCTTC	CASSAGLAGNEQFF
TRBJ1-4	.	TRBV6-1	TRBD1	TGTGCCAGCCTGACAGGGGAGGCGGCAAAACTGTTTTTT	CASLTGEAAKLFF
TRBJ2-1	.	TRBV5-5	TRBD2	TGTGCCAGCAGCTGGGGACTAGGGGGCAATGAGCAGTTCTTC	CASSWGLGGNEQFF
TRBJ1-2	.	TRBV9	.	TGTGCCAGCAGCAGTGGAGTAGAGGATTCCTATGGCTACACCTTC	CASSSGVEDSYGYTF
TRBJ2-3	.	TRBV9	.	TGTGCCAGCAGCCAGGGGAGATTCTCTAGCACAGATACGCAGTATTTT	CASSQGRFSSTDTQYF
TRBJ1-1	.	TRBV5-1	TRBD1	TGCGCCAGCAGCTTTGGGACAGGCTACATGAACACTGAAGCTTTCTTT	CASSFGTGYMNTEAFF
TRBJ2-7	.	TRBV27	TRBD1	TGTGCCAGCAGTTTATACAGGGGGTCCGTCGAGCAGTACTTC	CASSLYRGSVEQYF
TRBJ2-2	.	TRBV7-6	.	TGTGCCAGCACCCCTCCTACGCCACTAGCGAACACCGGGGAGCTGTTTTTT	CASTPPTPLANTGELFF
TRBJ1-1	.	TRBV5-6	.	TGTGCCAGCAGCTGGGGGGTCGGTACTGAAGCTTTCTTT	CASSWGVGTEAFF
TRBJ2-3	.	TRBV19	TRBD2	TGTGCCAGTAGTATACCTTCGGCGGCGGGAGGACCAGATACGCAGTATTTT	CASSIPSAAGGPDTQYF
TRBJ2-7	.	TRBV6-1	.	TGTGCCAGCAGTGCATTGTCTAGCGAATACTACGAGCAGTACTTC	CASSALSSEYYEQYF
TRBJ1-1	.	TRBV7-9	TRBD1	TGTGCCAGCTCGGACGGACAGGGAAACACTGAAGCTTTCTTT	CASSDGQGNTEAFF
TRBJ2-1	once	TRBV6-4	TRBD2	TGTGCCAGCTCCCCCTCGGGGGGGGGTAGGGGTGAGCAGTTCTTC	CASSPSGGGRGEQFF
TRBJ2-7	.	TRBV4-1	.	TGCGCCAGCAGCCAGGCGGATCCGTCCCTGGATCTACCGATCTACGAGCAGTACTTC	CASSQADPSLDLPIYEQYF
TRBJ2-7	.	TRBV19	TRBD1	TGTGCCAGTACCCCCGCGCACAGGGGTGGGGCCTACGAGCAGTACTTC	CASTPAHRGGAYEQYF
TRBJ2-7	.	TRBV10-3	.	TGTGCCATCAGTGAGTGGAGCGAGCAGTACTTC	CAISEWSEQYF
TRBJ2-7	.	TRBV10-3	.	TGTGCCATCAGTGGGCTCACAGGGCGCGAGCAGTACTTC	CAISGLTGREQYF
TRBJ1-5	.	TRBV19	.	TGTGCCAGTAGTATTGGGTCAGGGCCCAATCAGCCCCAGCATTTT	CASSIGSGPNQPQHF
TRBJ2-1	.	TRBV28	TRBD2	TGTGCCAGCAAGCACCAGCGGGAGGATTTAAATGAGCAGTTCTTC	CASKHQREDLNEQFF
TRBJ2-6	.	TRBV11-2	.	TGTGCCAGCAGCTTAGGCGTGGCCAACGTCCTGACTTTC	CASSLGVANVLTF
TRBJ1-5	.	TRBV6-5	.	TGTGCCAGCAGTTGGGGGCCCAATCAGCCCCAGCATTTT	CASSWGPNQPQHF
TRBJ2-2	.	TRBV27	TRBD2	TGTGCCACGGGACTAGTTGGCACCGGGGAGCTGTTTTTT	CATGLVGTGELFF
TRBJ2-1	.	TRBV30	TRBD2	TGTGCCTGGAGGTTACTAGCGGGCCCTGTTGAGCAGTTCTTC	CAWRLLAGPVEQFF
TRBJ1-2	.	TRBV6-5	TRBD1	TGTGCCAGCAGTTACGGGACAGGGCGGTATGGCTACACCTTC	CASSYGTGRYGYTF
TRBJ2-7	.	TRBV19	.	TGTGCCAGTAGTAGGGCGGACGGAGGTATCGGTGCCTACGAGCAGTACTTC	CASSRADGGIGAYEQYF
TRBJ2-1	.	TRBV9	TRBD2	TGTGCCAGCAGCGTCGTAGCGGGAGCCAATGAGCAGTTCTTC	CASSVVAGANEQFF
TRBJ2-3	.	TRBV10-3	TRBD2	TGTGCCATCAGTGAGCTGGGGGCCGGCGGAGGGGGGACTAGCGGGACCAGGTGGGCAGATACGCAGTATTTT	CAISELGAGGGGTSGTRWADTQYF
TRBJ1-1	few	TRBV5-6	.	TGTGCCAGCAGCTTCCAAGGAGGGGTTAAGGAAGCTTTCTTT	CASSFQGGVKEAFF
TRBJ2-7	.	TRBV28	TRBD1	TGTGCCAGCAGTCCGTTGGACAGGGGGGGCGAGCAGTACTTC	CASSPLDRGGEQYF
TRBJ2-7	.	TRBV9	.	TGTGCCAGCAGCGTCTGGGACACCCCCTACGAGCAGTACTTC	CASSVWDTPYEQYF
TRBJ2-3	.	TRBV5-6	TRBD2	TGTGCCAGCAGCTTGGTTGGACTAGCGACAGATACGCAGTATTTT	CASSLVGLATDTQYF
TRBJ2-5	.	TRBV5-6	TRBD1	TGTGCCAGCAGCTTGGGGGACAGGGGAGAGACCCAGTACTTC	CASSLGDRGETQYF
TRBJ1-2	.	TRBV11-2	TRBD1	TGTGCCAGCAGCTCGGACAGGGCTGGCTACACCTTC	CASSSDRAGYTF
TRBJ1-1	few	TRBV7-9	.	TGTGCCAGCACCTCCCGGGCTGAAGCTTTCTTT	CASTSRAEAFF
TRBJ1-1	.	TRBV19	.	TGTGCCAGCCACGACCCCGGGAAAAACACTGAAGCTTTCTTT	CASHDPGKNTEAFF
TRBJ2-7	.	TRBV6-5	TRBD1	TGTGCCAGCAGTTACTCCGGTGGGACAGGGGCCTACGAGCAGTACTTC	CASSYSGGTGAYEQYF
TRBJ2-3	.	TRBV7-9	TRBD2	TGTGCCAGCAGTTTACCCTCCGCGGGAGAGCGGCAGTATTTT	CASSLPSAGERQYF
TRBJ2-1	.	TRBV5-1	.	TGCGCCAGCAGCTTCGGGTTTGAGCAGTTCTTC	CASSFGFEQFF
TRBJ2-7	once	TRBV21-1	.	TGTGCCAGCAGCAAAGAGGAAACCGGGACTTCATACGAGCAGTACTTC	CASSKEETGTSYEQYF
TRBJ1-2	.	TRBV9	TRBD1	TGTGCCAGCAGCGGGTGGGGACAGAAAAACTATGGCTACACCTTC	CASSGWGQKNYGYTF
TRBJ1-4	.	TRBV12-5	.	TGTGCTAGTGGCCCGGGGGAGAGAGGTAATGAAAAACTGTTTTTT	CASGPGERGNEKLFF
TRBJ1-2	.	TRBV4-1	TRBD1	TGCGCCAGCAGCCAAGATGCGACAGGGGCGCCTTATGGCTACACCTTC	CASSQDATGAPYGYTF
TRBJ2-7	.	TRBV28	TRBD1	TGTGCCAGCAGTTTTCATGGGACAGGTCGCGAGCAGTACTTC	CASSFHGTGREQYF